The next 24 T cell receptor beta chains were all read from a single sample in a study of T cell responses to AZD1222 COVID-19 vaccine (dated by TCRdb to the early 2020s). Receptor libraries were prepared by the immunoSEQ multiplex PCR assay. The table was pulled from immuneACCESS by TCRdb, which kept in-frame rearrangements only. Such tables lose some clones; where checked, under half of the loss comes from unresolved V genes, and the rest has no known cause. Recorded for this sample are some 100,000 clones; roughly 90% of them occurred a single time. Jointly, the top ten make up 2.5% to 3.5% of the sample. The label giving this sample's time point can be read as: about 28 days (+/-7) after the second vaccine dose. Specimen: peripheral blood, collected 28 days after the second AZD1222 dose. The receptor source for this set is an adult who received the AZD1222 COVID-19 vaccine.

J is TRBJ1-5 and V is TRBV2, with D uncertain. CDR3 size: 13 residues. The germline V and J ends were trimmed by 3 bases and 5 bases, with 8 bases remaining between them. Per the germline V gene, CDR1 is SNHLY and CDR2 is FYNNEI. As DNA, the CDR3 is TGTGCCAGCAGTGAGACTGGCCATCAGCCCCAGCATTTT. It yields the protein CASSETGHQPQHF.

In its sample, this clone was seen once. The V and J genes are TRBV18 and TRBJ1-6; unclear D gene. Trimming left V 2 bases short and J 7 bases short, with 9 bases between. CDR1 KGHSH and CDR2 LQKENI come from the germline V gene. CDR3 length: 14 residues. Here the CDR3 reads CASSPESYNSPLHF. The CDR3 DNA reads TGTGCCAGCTCACCAGAATCGTACAATTCACCCCTCCACTTT. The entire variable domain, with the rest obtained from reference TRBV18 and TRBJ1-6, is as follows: NAGVMQNPRHLVRRRGQEARLRCSPMKGHSHVYWYRQLPEEGLKFMVYLQKENIIDESGMPKERFSAEFPKEGPSILRIQQVVRGDSAAYFCASSPESYNSPLHFGNGTRLTVT.

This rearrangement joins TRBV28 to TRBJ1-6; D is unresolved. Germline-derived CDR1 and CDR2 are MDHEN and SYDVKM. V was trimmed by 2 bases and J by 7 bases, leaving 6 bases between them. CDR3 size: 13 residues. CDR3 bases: TGTGCCAGCAGTTTAGGCAGAAATTCACCCCTCCACTTT. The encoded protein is CASSLGRNSPLHF.

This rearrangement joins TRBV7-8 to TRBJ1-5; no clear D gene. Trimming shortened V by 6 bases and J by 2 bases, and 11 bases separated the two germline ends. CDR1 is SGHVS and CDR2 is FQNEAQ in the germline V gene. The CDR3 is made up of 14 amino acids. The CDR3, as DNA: TGTGCCAGCAGGAATACCCGGGGCAATCAGCCCCAGCATTTT. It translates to CASRNTRGNQPQHF.

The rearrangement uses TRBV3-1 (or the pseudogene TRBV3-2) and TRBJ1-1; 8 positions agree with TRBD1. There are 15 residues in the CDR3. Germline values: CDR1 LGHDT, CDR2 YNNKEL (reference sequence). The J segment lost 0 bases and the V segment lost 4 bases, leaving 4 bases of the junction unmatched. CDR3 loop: CASSPRTGMNTEAFF. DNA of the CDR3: TGTGCCAGCAGCCCCCGGACAGGGATGAACACTGAAGCTTTCTTT.

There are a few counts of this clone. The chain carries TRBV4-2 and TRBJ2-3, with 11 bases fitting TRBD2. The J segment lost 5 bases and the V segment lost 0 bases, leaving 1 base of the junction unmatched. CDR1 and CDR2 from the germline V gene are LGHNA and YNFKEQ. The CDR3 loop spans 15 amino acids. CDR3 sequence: CASSQDSGGVDTQYF. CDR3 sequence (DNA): TGTGCCAGCAGCCAAGATAGCGGGGGGGTAGATACGCAGTATTTT.

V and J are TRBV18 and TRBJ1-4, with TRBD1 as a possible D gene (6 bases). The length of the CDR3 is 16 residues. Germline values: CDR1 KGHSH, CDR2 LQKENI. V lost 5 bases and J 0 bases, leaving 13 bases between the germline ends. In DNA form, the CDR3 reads TGTGCCAGCTCATCCGGACAGCCCGCAACTAATGAAAAACTGTTTTTT. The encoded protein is CASSSGQPATNEKLFF.

The CDR3, as DNA: TGTGCCAGCAGTCAAGGACAGGGGGATAATTCACCCCTCCACTTT. Protein sequence: CASSQGQGDNSPLHF. The gene calls are TRBV2 and TRBJ1-6; 10 nucleotides line up with TRBD1. Germline trimming cut 5 bases from V and 5 bases from J; bases unmatched to any gene: 3. The CDR3 is made up of 15 amino acids. Germline CDR1 is SNHLY and CDR2 is FYNNEI.

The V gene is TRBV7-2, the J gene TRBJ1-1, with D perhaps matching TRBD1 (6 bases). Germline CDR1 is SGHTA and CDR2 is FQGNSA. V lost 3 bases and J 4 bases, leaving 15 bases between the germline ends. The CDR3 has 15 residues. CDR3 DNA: TGTGCCAGCAGCTTCCCAGGGGCCGGAGGCACTGAAGCTTTCTTT. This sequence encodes CASSFPGAGGTEAFF.

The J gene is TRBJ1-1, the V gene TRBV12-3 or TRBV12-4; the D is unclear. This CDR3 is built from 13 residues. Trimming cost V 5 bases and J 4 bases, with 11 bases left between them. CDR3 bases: TGTGCCAGCAGTCCTAGTCCCCGCACTGAAGCTTTCTTT. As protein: CASSPSPRTEAFF.

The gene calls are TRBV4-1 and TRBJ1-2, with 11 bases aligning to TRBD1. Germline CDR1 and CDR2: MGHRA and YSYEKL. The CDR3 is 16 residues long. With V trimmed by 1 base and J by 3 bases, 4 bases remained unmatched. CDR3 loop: CASSQGGTGGDYGYTF. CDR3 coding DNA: TGCGCCAGCAGCCAAGGCGGGACAGGGGGGGACTATGGCTACACCTTC.

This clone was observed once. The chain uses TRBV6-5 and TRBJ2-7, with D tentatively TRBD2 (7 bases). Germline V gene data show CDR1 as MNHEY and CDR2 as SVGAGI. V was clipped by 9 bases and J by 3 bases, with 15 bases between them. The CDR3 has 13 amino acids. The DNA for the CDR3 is TGTGCCAGTAAGGGGGGGCCCTACTACGAGCAGTACTTC. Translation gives CASKGGPYYEQYF.

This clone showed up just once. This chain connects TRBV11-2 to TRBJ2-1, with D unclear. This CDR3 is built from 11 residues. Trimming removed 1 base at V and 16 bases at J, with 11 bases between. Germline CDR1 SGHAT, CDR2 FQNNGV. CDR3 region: CASSLVAPLFF. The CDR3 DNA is TGTGCCAGCAGCTTAGTCGCTCCCCTTTTCTTC.

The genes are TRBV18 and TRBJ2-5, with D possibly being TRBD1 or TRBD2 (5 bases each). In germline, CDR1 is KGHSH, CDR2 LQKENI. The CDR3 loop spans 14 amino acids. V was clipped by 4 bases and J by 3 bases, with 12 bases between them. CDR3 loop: CASSLTDYEETQYF. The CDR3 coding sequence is TGTGCCAGCTCACTGACAGACTATGAAGAGACCCAGTACTTC.

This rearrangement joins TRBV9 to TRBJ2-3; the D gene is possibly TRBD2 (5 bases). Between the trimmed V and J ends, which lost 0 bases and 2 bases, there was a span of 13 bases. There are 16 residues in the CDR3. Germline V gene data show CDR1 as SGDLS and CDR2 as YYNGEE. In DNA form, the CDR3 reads TGTGCCAGCAGCGTAGGAGCGGCTACCGTCACAGATACGCAGTATTTT. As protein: CASSVGAATVTDTQYF.

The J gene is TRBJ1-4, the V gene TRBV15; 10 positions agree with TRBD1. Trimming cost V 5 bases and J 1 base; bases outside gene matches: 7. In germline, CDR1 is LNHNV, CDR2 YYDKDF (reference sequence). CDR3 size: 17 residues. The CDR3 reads CATSVDRDRGTNEKLFF. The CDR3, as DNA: TGTGCCACCAGCGTAGACCGGGACAGGGGAACTAATGAAAAACTGTTTTTT.

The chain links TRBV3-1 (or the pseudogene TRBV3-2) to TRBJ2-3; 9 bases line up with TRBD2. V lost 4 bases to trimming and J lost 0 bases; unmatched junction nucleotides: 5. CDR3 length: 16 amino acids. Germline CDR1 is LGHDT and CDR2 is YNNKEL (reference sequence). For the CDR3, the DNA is TGTGCCAGCAGCCGGGCTAGCGGGGCTAGCACAGATACGCAGTATTTT. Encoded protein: CASSRASGASTDTQYF.

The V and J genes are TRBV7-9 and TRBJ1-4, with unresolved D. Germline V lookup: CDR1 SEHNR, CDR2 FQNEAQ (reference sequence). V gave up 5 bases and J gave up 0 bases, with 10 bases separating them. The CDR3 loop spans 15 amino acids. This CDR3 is CASSPDFATNEKLFF. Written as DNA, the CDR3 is TGTGCCAGCAGCCCGGATTTTGCAACTAATGAAAAACTGTTTTTT.

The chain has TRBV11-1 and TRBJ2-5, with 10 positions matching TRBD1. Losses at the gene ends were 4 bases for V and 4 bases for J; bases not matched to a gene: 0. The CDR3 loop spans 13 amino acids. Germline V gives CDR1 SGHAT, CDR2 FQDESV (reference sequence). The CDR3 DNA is TGTGCCAGCAGCTGGACAGGGGGAGAGACCCAGTACTTC. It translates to CASSWTGGETQYF.

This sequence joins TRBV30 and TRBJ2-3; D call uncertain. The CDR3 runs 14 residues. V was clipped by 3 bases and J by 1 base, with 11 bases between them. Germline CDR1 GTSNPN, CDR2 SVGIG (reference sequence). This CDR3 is CAWSLNQRTDTQYF. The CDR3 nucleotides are TGTGCCTGGAGCCTTAACCAGCGCACAGATACGCAGTATTTT. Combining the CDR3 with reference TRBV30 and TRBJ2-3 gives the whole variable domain SQTIHQWPATLVQPVGSPLSLECTVEGTSNPNLYWYRQAAGRGLQLLFYSVGIGQISSEVPQNLSASRPQDRQFILSSKKLLLSDSGFYLCAWSLNQRTDTQYFGPGTRLTVL.

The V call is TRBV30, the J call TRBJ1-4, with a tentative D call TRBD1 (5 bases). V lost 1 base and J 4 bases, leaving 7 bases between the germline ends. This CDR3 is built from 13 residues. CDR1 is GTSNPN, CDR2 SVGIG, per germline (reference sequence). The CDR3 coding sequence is TGTGCCTGGAGTGGACAGCTTAATGAAAAACTGTTTTTT. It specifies CAWSGQLNEKLFF.

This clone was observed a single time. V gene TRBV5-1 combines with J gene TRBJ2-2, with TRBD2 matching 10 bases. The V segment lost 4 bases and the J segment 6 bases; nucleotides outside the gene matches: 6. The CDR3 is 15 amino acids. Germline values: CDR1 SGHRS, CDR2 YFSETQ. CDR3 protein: CASSPSGGASGELFF. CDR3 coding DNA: TGCGCCAGCAGCCCGAGCGGGGGGGCCTCCGGGGAGCTGTTTTTT.

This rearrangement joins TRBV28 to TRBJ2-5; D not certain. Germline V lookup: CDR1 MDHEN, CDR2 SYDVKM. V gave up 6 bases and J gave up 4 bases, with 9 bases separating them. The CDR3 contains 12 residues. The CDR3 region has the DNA TGTGCCAGCAGCCAACTGTCAGAGACCCAGTACTTC. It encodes CASSQLSETQYF. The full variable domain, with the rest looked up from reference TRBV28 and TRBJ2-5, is DVKVTQSSRYLVKRTGEKVFLECVQDMDHENMFWYRQDPGLGLRLIYFSYDVKMKEKGDIPEGYSVSREKKERFSLILESASTNQTSMYLCASSQLSETQYFGPGTRLLVL.

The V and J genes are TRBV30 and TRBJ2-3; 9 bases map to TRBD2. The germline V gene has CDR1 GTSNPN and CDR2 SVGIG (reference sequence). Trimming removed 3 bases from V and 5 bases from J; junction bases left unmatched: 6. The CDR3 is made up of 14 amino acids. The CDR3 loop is CAWRPGLAVDTQYF. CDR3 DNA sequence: TGTGCCTGGAGACCGGGACTAGCAGTAGATACGCAGTATTTT.